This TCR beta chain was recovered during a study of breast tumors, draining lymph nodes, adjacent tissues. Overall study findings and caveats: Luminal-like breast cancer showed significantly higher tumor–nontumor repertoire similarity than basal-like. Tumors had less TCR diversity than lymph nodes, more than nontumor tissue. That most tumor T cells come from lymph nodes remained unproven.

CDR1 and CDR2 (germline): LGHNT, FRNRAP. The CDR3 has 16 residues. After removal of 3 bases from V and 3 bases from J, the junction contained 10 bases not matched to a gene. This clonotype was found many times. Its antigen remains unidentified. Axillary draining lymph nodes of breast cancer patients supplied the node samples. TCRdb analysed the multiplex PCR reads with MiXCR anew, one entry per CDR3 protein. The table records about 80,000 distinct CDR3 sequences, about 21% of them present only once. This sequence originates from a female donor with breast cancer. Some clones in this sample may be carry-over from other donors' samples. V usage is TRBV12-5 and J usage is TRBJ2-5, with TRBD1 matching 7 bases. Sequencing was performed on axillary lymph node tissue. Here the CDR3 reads CASGFSTGAREETQYF. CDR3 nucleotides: TGTGCTAGTGGTTTCTCCACAGGGGCGAGAGAAGAGACCCAGTACTTC.